The 10 T cell receptor beta chains reported below all come from one sample, sequenced in a study of T cell repertoires in cytomegalovirus infection. TCRdb re-called the reads through MiXCR, storing one row per CDR3 protein. The table includes some 100,000 distinct CDR3 sequences, about 22% detected once. The sample was CD8+ T cells from PBMCs. The source is a human donor in good health (CMV status not recorded). Some clones in this sample may be carry-over from other donors' samples.

V and J are TRBV18 and TRBJ1-2; possible D gene TRBD1, 5 bases. In germline, CDR1 is KGHSH, CDR2 LQKENI. This CDR3 comprises 15 residues. V lost 5 bases and J 5 bases, leaving 18 bases between the germline ends. The CDR3 DNA reads as TGTGCCAGCTCAGCGGGACCAGCGGTAGGGTATGGCTACACCTTC. Amino acid sequence: CASSAGPAVGYGYTF.

On this clonotype: Because the CDR3's place on the DNA is in doubt, the DNA is left out and the CDR3 is given as listed by TCRdb. This chain links TRBV28 with TRBJ1-5; the table calls TRBD1, which could not be checked here. Per the germline V gene, CDR1 is MDHEN and CDR2 is SYDVKM. The CDR3 spans 15 amino acids, including both terminal residues. The CDR3 region is CASSSSQGGNQPQHF.

This clonotype turned up a few times. V gene TRBV20-1 combines with J gene TRBJ1-4, with TRBD1 as a possible D gene (6 bases). CDR1 is DFQATT, CDR2 SNEGSKA, per germline (reference sequence). CDR3 length equals 14 residues. Trimming pared 0 bases from V and 7 bases from J, leaving 12 bases between. The CDR3, as DNA: TGCAGTGCTAGAGACGGGGGGCTTTTTGAAAAACTGTTTTTT. Amino acids: CSARDGGLFEKLFF.

The chain has TRBV6-5 and TRBJ2-1, with 8 bases matching TRBD2. Germline CDR1 MNHEY, CDR2 SVGAGI. The length of the CDR3 is 13 residues. The ends lost 8 bases at V and 9 bases at J; junction bases unmatched: 9. The CDR3 region has the DNA TGTGCCAGCCGGGCGGGGGGATCCGGTGAGCAGTTCTTC. This sequence encodes CASRAGGSGEQFF.

This clonotype came up many times. The chain employs TRBV28 and TRBJ1-5; unclear D gene. V was shortened by 1 base and J by 3 bases, with 13 bases between the two germline ends. The length of the CDR3 is 16 residues. Germline CDR1 MDHEN, CDR2 SYDVKM. DNA of the CDR3: TGTGCCAGCAGTTTATTAACGGGTATGGTCAATCAGCCCCAGCATTTT. Amino acid sequence: CASSLLTGMVNQPQHF.

This clonotype was counted ten times or more. The chain is built from TRBV7-2 and TRBJ1-1; no definite D call. The CDR3 covers 15 residues. V dropped 6 bases and J dropped 5 bases, with 19 bases sitting between them. Germline V lookup: CDR1 SGHTA, CDR2 FQGNSA. CDR3 bases: TGTGCCAGCAGAGTAGGGCGAAGTACGGGGACTGAAGCTTTCTTT. It codes for CASRVGRSTGTEAFF.

This clonotype was detected only a few times. The gene calls are TRBV28 and TRBJ2-2; 7 bases are a match to TRBD1. The germline CDR1 and CDR2 sequences are MDHEN and SYDVKM. This CDR3 is built from 14 residues. With 6 bases clipped from V and 4 bases from J, the junction kept 5 bases outside the gene matches. The CDR3 nucleotides are TGTGCCAGCAGCGCGACAGGGACCACCGGGGAGCTGTTTTTT. Protein: CASSATGTTGELFF.

Many counts were recorded for this clonotype. The CDR3 reads CASSLMWGPPDTQYF. DNA for the CDR3: TGTGCCAGCAGCTTAATGTGGGGACCCCCAGATACGCAGTATTTT. This chain links TRBV7-2 with TRBJ2-3; D is possibly TRBD1 or TRBD2 (5 bases each). This CDR3 spans 15 amino acids. The V gene's germline CDR1 is SGHTA and CDR2 FQGNSA. The V end was cut by 2 bases, the J end by 4 bases, with 13 bases between.

The chain employs TRBV20-1 and TRBJ2-3; D is possibly TRBD2 (6 bases). Per germline, CDR1 DFQATT and CDR2 SNEGSKA (reference sequence). Trimming shortened V by 3 bases and J by 0 bases, and 19 bases separated the two germline ends. This CDR3 has 17 amino acids. CDR3 in DNA: TGCAGTGCTAGGCGGGCGGAGGGATTAATAAGCACAGATACGCAGTATTTT. As protein: CSARRAEGLISTDTQYF.

This chain uses TRBV4-1 with TRBJ1-1; D is unresolved. V was cut by 0 bases and J by 1 base, with 6 bases left in between. The CDR3 consists of 14 residues. Germline lookup yields CDR1 MGHRA and CDR2 YSYEKL. The CDR3 here is CASSQDGQNTEAFF. The CDR3 nucleotides read TGCGCCAGCAGCCAAGATGGGCAGAACACTGAAGCTTTCTTT.